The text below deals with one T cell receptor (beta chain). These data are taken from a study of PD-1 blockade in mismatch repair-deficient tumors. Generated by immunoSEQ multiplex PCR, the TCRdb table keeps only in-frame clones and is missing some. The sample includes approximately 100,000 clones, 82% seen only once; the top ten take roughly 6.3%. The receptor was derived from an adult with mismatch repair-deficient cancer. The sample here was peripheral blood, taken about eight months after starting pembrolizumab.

The CDR3 bases are TGTGCCAGCAGTTTATCGGAGGGACTAGCGGCCTACAATGAGCAGTTCTTC. Translation: CASSLSEGLAAYNEQFF. V is TRBV27 and J is TRBJ2-1, with 11 bases matching TRBD2. Germline V gene data show CDR1 as MNHEY and CDR2 as SMNVEV (reference sequence). The CDR3 runs 17 residues. Trimming took 0 bases from V and 2 from J; bases not matched to a gene: 3.